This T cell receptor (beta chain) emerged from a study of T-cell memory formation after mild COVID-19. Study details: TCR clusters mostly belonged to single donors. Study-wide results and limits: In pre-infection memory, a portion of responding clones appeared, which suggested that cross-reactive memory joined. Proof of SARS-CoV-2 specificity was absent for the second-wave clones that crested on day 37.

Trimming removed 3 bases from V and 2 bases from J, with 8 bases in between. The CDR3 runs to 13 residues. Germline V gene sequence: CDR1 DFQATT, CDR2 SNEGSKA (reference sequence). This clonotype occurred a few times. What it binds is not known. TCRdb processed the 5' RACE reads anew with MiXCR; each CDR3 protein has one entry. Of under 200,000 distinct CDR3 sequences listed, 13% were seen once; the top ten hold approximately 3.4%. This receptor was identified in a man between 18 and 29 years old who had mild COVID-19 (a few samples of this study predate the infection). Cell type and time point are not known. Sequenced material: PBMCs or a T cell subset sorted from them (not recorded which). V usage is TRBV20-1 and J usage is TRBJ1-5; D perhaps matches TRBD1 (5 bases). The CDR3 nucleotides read TGCAGTGCTAGCCCGGGGGGCAATCAGCCCCAGCATTTT. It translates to CSASPGGNQPQHF.